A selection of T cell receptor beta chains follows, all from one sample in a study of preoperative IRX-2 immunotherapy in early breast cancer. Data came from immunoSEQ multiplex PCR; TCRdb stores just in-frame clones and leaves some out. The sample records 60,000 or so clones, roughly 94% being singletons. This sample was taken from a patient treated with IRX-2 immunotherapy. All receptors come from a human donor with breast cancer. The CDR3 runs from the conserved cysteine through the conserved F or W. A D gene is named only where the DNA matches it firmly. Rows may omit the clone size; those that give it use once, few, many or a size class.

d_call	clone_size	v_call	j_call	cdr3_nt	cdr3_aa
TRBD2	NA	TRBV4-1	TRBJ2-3	TGCGCCAGCAGCCAAAGGACTAGTCTCGCAGATACGCAGTATTTT	CASSQRTSLADTQYF
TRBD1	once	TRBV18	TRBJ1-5	TGTGCCAGCTCACGTTTATTGGCAGGGACAGGCAATCAGCCCCAGCATTTT	CASSRLLAGTGNQPQHF
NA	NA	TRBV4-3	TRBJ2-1	TGCGCCAGCAGCCAGATTTCTAGGCCCCCTGAAGGCTCCTACAATGAGCAGTTCTTC	CASSQISRPPEGSYNEQFF
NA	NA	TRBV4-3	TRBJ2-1	TGCGCCAGCAGCCGGGGGGGGGCTCATGAGCAGTTCTTC	CASSRGGAHEQFF
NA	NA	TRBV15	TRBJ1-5	TGTGCCACCAGCAGAGATTATCACGGACCCCACCAGCCCCAGCATTTT	CATSRDYHGPHQPQHF
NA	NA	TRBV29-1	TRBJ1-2	TGCAGCGGCCTAACAGGGACCTATGGCTACACCTTC	CSGLTGTYGYTF
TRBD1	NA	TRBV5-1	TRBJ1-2	TGCGCCAGCAGCTCGGAGGGGAACAGGGGTGGCTACACCTTC	CASSSEGNRGGYTF
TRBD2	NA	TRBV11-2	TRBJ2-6	TGTGCCAGCAGCCCAAATAAGGGAGGGTGGCTCTCTGGGGCCAACGTCCTGACTTTC	CASSPNKGGWLSGANVLTF
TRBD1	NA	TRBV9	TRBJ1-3	TGTGCCAGCAGCTTGACAGGGGTGGTCGGAAACACCATATATTTT	CASSLTGVVGNTIYF
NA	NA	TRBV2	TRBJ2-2	TGTGCCAGCACCAAAACGGGGGAGCTGTTTTTT	CASTKTGELFF
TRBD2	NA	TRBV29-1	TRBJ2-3	TGCAGCGACATACTAGCGGGCACAGATACGCAGTATTTT	CSDILAGTDTQYF
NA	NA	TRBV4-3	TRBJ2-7	TGCGCCAGCAGCCAGGGACATGGGGACGGAGCCTATTACGAGCAGTACTTC	CASSQGHGDGAYYEQYF
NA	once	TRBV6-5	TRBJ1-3	TGTGCCAGCAGTTACAGGCGGGGGGCGTCTGGAAACACCATATATTTT	CASSYRRGASGNTIYF
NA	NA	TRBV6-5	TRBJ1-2	TGTGCCAGCAGTTACTCGAAGGGGGGGGTCTATGGCTACACCTTC	CASSYSKGGVYGYTF
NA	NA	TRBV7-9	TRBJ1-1	TGTGCCAGCAGCTTAGGTTCTGGAACTAACACTGAAGCTTTCTTT	CASSLGSGTNTEAFF
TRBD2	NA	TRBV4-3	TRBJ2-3	TGCGCCAGCAGCCAAGATTTCCCCCCCCACTTGCGGGGGGCCACGCAGTATTTT	CASSQDFPPHLRGATQYF
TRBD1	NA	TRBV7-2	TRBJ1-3	TGTGCCAGCAGCTTCAACCACAGGGGGGGAAACACCATATATTTT	CASSFNHRGGNTIYF
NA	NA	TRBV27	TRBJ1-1	TGTGCCAGCAGTATCCTAATGAACACTGAAGCTTTCTTT	CASSILMNTEAFF
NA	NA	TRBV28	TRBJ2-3	TGTGCCAGCAGTTTGCCTGGCCTAGGGGTCGGGCCAGATACGCAGTATTTT	CASSLPGLGVGPDTQYF
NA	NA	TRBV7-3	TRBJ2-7	TGTGCCAGCAGCTTAATGGGGACGGGAACCTACGAGCAGTACTTC	CASSLMGTGTYEQYF
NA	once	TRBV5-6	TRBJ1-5	TGTGCCAGCAGCTTCGGGGGACTTAGGCAGCCCCAGCATTTT	CASSFGGLRQPQHF
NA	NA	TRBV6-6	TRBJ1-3	TGTGCCAGCAGTTACTCAGGGAGCTCTGGAAACACCATATATTTT	CASSYSGSSGNTIYF
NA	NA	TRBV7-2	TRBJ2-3	TGTGCCAGCAGCCGCACAGATACGCAGTATTTT	CASSRTDTQYF
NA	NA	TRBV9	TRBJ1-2	TGTGCCAGCAGCCGAGCCCTTAGTTTGGACTATGGCTACACCTTC	CASSRALSLDYGYTF
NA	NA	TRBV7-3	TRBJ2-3	TGTGCCAGCAGCAAGTTGGCGGGGAGCACAGATACGCAGTATTTT	CASSKLAGSTDTQYF
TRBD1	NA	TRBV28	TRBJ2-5	TGTGCCAGCAGGTTAGACCGGGACAGGGGCTTTCGGGAGACCCAGTACTTC	CASRLDRDRGFRETQYF
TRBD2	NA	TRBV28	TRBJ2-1	TGTGCCAGCAGTCCCCTCAATAGCGGGAGCTACAATGAGCAGTTCTTC	CASSPLNSGSYNEQFF
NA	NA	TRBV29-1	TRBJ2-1	TGCAGCGTTGTCCGAGCTGTCAATGAGCAGTTCTTC	CSVVRAVNEQFF
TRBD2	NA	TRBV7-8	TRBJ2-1	TGTGCCAGCAGCTCCCTTCGCGGGGGGGCCAATGAGCAGTTCTTC	CASSSLRGGANEQFF
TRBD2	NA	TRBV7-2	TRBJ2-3	TGTGCCAGCAGCCTAACTAGCGGGGGGCCTCGCACAGATACGCAGTATTTT	CASSLTSGGPRTDTQYF